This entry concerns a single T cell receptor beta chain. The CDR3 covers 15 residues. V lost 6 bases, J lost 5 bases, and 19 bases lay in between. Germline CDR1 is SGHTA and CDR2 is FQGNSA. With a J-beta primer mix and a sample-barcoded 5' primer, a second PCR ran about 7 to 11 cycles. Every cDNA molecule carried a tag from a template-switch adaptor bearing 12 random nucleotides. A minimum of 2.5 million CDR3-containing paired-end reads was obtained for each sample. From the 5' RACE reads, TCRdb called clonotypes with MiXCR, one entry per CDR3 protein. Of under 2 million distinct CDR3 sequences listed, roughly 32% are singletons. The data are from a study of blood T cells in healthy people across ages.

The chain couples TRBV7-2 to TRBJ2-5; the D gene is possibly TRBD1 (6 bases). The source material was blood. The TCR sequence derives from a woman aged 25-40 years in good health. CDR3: CASSLRGGRWETQYF. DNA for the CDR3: TGTGCCAGCAGTTTACGTGGGGGCCGATGGGAGACCCAGTACTTC.